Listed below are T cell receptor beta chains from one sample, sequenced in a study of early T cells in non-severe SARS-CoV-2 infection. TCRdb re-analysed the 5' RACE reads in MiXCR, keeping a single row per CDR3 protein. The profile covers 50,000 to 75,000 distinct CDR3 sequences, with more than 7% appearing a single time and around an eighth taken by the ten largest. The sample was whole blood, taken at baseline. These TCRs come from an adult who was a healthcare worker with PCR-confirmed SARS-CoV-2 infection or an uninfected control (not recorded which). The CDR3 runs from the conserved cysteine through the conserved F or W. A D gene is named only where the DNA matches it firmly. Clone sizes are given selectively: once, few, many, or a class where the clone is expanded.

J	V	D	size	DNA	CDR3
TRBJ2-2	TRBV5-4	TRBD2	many	TGTGCCAGCAGCTGGGGACTAGGAGAATCCGGGGAGCTGTTTTTT	CASSWGLGESGELFF
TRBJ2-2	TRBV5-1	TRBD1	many	TGCGCCAGCAGACATGCCGGGACAGGGAACACCGGGGAGCTGTTTTTT	CASRHAGTGNTGELFF
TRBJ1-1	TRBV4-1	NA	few	TGCGCCAGCAGCCTAGATGTTTCCGCGGGCCCGAAGAACACTGAAGCTTTCTTT	CASSLDVSAGPKNTEAFF
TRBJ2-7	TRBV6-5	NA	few	TGTGCCAGCAGTTACTCCCCGATAGGATGGTACGAGCAGTACTTC	CASSYSPIGWYEQYF
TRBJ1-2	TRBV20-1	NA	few	TGCAGTGCGAGTCTCGGTTCTAACTATGGCTACACCTTC	CSASLGSNYGYTF
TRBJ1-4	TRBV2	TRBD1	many	TGTGCCAGCCTGAGACAGGGCATGGCTAATGAAAAACTGTTTTTT	CASLRQGMANEKLFF
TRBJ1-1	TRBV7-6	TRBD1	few	TGTGCCAGCAGCTTAGGGACAGGGGCCGACACTGAAGCTTTCTTT	CASSLGTGADTEAFF
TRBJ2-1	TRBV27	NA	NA	TGTGCCAGCAGTTTGTGGGAGGCCGCCTACAATGAGCAGTTCTTC	CASSLWEAAYNEQFF
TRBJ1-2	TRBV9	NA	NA	TGTGCCAGCAGCGCGCAGGGTAATAACTACACCTTC	CASSAQGNNYTF
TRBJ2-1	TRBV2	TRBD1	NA	TGTGCCAGCAGTGAAGCGCCCCCCGGGGCAGGGGGTCTCTACAATGAGCAGTTCTTC	CASSEAPPGAGGLYNEQFF
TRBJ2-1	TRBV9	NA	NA	TGTGCCAGCAGCGTAGGCGGTGAGCAGTTCTTC	CASSVGGEQFF
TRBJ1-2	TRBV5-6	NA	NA	TGTGCCAGCAGCTTGGTCGGGGTCTATGGCTACACCTTC	CASSLVGVYGYTF
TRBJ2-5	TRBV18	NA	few	TGTGCCAGCTCATACGGGACGTTAGAGACCCAGTACTTC	CASSYGTLETQYF
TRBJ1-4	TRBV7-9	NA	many	TGTGCCAGCAGCTTACCCCCTCGGGAAAAACTGTTTTTT	CASSLPPREKLFF
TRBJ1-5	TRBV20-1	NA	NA	TGCAGTGCTAGAGCTGGAAGATGGCAGATGCCTAGCAATCAGCCCCAGCATTTT	CSARAGRWQMPSNQPQHF
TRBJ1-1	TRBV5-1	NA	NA	TGCGCCAGCAGCTTGGCCTCGACCAGTTTGAACACTGAAGCTTTCTTT	CASSLASTSLNTEAFF
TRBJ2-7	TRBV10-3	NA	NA	TGTGCCACTTCAGTTATCGAGCCTCGAAAGGCCGAGCAGTACTTC	CATSVIEPRKAEQYF
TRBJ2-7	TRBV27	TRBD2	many	TGTGCCAGCAGTTTTTTGGGGGAGGGATACGAGCAGTACTTC	CASSFLGEGYEQYF
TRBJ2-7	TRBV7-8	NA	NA	TGTGCCAGCAGCTTAGATCAGCAGAGCTCCTACGAGCAGTACTTC	CASSLDQQSSYEQYF
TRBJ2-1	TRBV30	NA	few	TGTGCCTGGAGGGCTGCAGGCGGTTTCTCCTACAATGAGCAGTTCTTC	CAWRAAGGFSYNEQFF
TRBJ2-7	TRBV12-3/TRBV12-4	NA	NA	TGTGCCAGCAGTTTCTCTTCAGGGACCCACGAGCAGTACTTC	CASSFSSGTHEQYF
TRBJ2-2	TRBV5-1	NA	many	TGCGCCAGCAGCGTCGGACTCGTCACCGGGGAGCTGTTTTTT	CASSVGLVTGELFF
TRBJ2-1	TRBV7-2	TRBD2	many	TGTGCCAGCAGCTTAGAGGGACTAGCGGTATACAATGAGCAGTTCTTC	CASSLEGLAVYNEQFF
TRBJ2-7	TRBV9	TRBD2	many	TGTGCCAGCAGCGTAGCACGGGAGGGCCAGGTGCAGTACTTC	CASSVAREGQVQYF
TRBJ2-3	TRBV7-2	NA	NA	TGTGCCAGCAGCTTACAGTACACAGATACGCAGTATTTT	CASSLQYTDTQYF
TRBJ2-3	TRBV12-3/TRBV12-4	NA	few	TGTGCCAGCAGTTTAGCCGGGCAGGGGCGCACAGATACGCAGTATTTT	CASSLAGQGRTDTQYF
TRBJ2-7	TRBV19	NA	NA	TGTGCCAGTAGTATACAGGGGCAGAACTCCTACGAGCAGTACTTC	CASSIQGQNSYEQYF
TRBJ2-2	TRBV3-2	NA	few	TGTGCCGGTGGAGCGGGAGTCGGCACCGGGGAGCTGTTTTTT	CAGGAGVGTGELFF
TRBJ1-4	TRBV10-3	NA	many	TGTGCCATCAGTGAAGGAGCCGACGAAAAACTGTTTTTT	CAISEGADEKLFF
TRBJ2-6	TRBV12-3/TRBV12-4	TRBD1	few	TGTGCCAGCAGCCCAATTTCCGGGACAGGGGCTTCTGGGGCCAACGTCCTGACTTTC	CASSPISGTGASGANVLTF
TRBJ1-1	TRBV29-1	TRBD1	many	TGCAGCGTTATGGCAGGGGGGACTAATACTGAAGCTTTCTTT	CSVMAGGTNTEAFF
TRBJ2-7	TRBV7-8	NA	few	TGTGCCAGCAGCCCGGACTCCCGCTCCTACGAGCAGTACTTC	CASSPDSRSYEQYF
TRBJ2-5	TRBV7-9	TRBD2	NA	TGTGCCAGCAGCTCGTTAGCGGGAGAAGAGACCCAGTACTTC	CASSSLAGEETQYF
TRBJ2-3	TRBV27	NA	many	TGTGCCAGCAGTTTACTCGGTTCAGATACGCAGTATTTT	CASSLLGSDTQYF
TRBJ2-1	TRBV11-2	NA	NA	TGTGCCAGCAGCTTGCGGGATCCAAACAATGAGCAGTTCTTC	CASSLRDPNNEQFF
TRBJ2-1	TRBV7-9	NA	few	TGTGCCAGCAGCCCCGTGGGTGGGAGTAACTCCTACAATGAGCAGTTCTTC	CASSPVGGSNSYNEQFF
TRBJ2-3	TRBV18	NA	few	TGTGCCTCCCTCGGGTCGGGCACAGATACGCAGTATTTT	CASLGSGTDTQYF
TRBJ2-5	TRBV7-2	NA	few	TGTGCCAGCAGCTTCGGGCGGAAAGAGACCCAGTACTTC	CASSFGRKETQYF
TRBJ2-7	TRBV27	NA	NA	TGTGCCAGCAGTACTCGACCGGAGCCTGCCTACGAGCAGTACTTC	CASSTRPEPAYEQYF
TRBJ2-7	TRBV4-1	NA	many	TGCGCCAGCAGCCCTCGGGCAGATCCATACGAGCAGTACTTC	CASSPRADPYEQYF
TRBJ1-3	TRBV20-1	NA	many	TGCAGTGCGGAGAAGGGTGCTGAAAACACCATATATTTT	CSAEKGAENTIYF
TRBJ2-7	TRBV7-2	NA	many	TGTGCCAGCAGCGAGGGACTTCCCTACGAGCAGTACTTC	CASSEGLPYEQYF
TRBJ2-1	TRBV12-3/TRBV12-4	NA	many	TGTGCCAGCCGTGGACTGTCCTACAATGAGCAGTTCTTC	CASRGLSYNEQFF
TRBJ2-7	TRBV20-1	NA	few	TGCAGTGCAAGGACACCGTACGAGCAGTACTTC	CSARTPYEQYF
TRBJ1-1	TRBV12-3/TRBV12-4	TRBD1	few	TGTGCCAGCAGTTTGACAGGGGGAATGACTGAAGCTTTCTTT	CASSLTGGMTEAFF